This T cell receptor beta chain was documented in a study of response to subunit inactivated influenza vaccine. Trimming took off 7 bases at V and 4 bases at J, with 17 bases between the two ends. The germline CDR1 and CDR2 sequences are MNHNS and SASEGT. The CDR3 loop spans 15 amino acids. Study results and caveats: New T cells are recruited in small numbers by each seasonal influenza vaccination, according to the authors' suggestion.

This clonotype was seen a handful of times. As yet, its antigen is unknown. Via MiXCR, TCRdb re-called the RT-PCR reads, giving one row per CDR3 protein. The repertoire has hundreds of thousands of distinct CDR3 sequences, under 15% of them found once; the top ten carry around 13%. The clonotype was recovered from a man aged 50-60 years who received an inactivated influenza vaccine. The chain carries TRBV6-1 and TRBJ2-1, with D tentatively TRBD1 (6 bases). The source material was PBMCs from blood, sampled more than 35 days after vaccination. The CDR3 sequence: CASTEQTGPYNEQFF. The CDR3 region has the DNA TGTGCCAGCACCGAACAGACAGGTCCTTACAATGAGCAGTTCTTC.